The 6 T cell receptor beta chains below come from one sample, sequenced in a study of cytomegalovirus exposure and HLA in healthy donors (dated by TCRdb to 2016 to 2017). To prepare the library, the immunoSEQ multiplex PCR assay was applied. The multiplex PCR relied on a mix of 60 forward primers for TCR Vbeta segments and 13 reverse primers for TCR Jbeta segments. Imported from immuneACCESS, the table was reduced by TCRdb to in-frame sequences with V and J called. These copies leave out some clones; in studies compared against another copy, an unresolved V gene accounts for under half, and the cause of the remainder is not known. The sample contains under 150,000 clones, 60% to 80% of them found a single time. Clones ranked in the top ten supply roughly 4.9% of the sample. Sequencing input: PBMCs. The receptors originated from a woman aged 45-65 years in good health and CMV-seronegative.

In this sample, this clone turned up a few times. The CDR3 sequence: CASSPRRGQGYEQYF. The CDR3 DNA reads as TGTGCCAGCAGCCCGCGAAGGGGACAGGGCTACGAGCAGTACTTC. The chain has TRBV5-4 and TRBJ2-7; 9 bases are shared with TRBD1. The V segment lost 4 bases and the J segment 3 bases; nucleotides outside the gene matches: 8. This CDR3 spans 15 amino acids. In germline, CDR1 is SGHNT, CDR2 YYREEE (reference sequence). The full variable domain, rest sourced from reference TRBV5-4 and TRBJ2-7, is ETGVTQSPTHLIKTRGQQVTLRCSSQSGHNTVSWYQQALGQGPQFIFQYYREEENGRGNFPPRFSGLQFPNYSSELNVNALELDDSALYLCASSPRRGQGYEQYFGPGTRLTVT.

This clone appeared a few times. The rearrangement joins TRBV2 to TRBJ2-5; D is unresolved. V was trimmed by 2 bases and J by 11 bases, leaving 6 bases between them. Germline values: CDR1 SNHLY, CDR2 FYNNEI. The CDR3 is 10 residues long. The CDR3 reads CASSELVQYF. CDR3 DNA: TGTGCCAGCAGTGAATTAGTTCAGTACTTC.

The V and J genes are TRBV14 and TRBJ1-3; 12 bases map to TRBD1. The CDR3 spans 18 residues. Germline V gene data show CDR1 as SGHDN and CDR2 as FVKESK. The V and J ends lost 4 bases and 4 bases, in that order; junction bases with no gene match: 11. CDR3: CASSLRRGTGGVGNTIYF. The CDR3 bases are TGTGCCAGCAGCCTTCGACGCGGGACAGGGGGCGTCGGAAACACCATATATTTT.

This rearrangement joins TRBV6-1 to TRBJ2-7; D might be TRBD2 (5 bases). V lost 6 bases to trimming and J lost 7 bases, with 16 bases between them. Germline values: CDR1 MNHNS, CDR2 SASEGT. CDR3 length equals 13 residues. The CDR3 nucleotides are TGTGCCAGCAGATTAGACGGAACGGGAGAGCAGTACTTC. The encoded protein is CASRLDGTGEQYF.

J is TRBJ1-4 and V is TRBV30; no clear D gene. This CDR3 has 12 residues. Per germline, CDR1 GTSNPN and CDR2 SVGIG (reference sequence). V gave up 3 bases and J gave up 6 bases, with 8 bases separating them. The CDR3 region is CAWRPLDEKLFF. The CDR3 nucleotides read TGTGCCTGGAGGCCCCTAGATGAAAAACTGTTTTTT.

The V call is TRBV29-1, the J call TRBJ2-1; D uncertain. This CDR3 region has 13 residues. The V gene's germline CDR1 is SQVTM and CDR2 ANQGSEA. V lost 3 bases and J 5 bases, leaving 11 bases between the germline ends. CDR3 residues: CSVDVKLHNEQFF. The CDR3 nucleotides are TGCAGCGTTGACGTAAAGCTTCACAATGAGCAGTTCTTC.